The present TCR beta chain was sequenced within a study of long-term antiretroviral therapy in people with HIV. With survey level as its setting, the immunoSEQ assay was v3.0. Sequencing used immunoSEQ multiplex PCR; TCRdb keeps in-frame clones, though not all of them. The sample holds roughly 18,000 clones, around 84% seen once. Sample: unsorted PBMCs, taken 0.9 years after starting antiretroviral therapy. This clonotype was obtained from a man between 18 and 29 years old with HIV.

CDR3: CASSWAYQPQHF. In DNA, the CDR3 is TGTGCCAGCAGCTGGGCTTATCAGCCCCAGCATTTT. The chain is built from TRBV7-2 and TRBJ1-5; D remains ambiguous. This CDR3 region has 12 residues. Per the germline V gene, CDR1 is SGHTA and CDR2 is FQGNSA. V dropped 4 bases and J dropped 5 bases, with 6 bases sitting between them.